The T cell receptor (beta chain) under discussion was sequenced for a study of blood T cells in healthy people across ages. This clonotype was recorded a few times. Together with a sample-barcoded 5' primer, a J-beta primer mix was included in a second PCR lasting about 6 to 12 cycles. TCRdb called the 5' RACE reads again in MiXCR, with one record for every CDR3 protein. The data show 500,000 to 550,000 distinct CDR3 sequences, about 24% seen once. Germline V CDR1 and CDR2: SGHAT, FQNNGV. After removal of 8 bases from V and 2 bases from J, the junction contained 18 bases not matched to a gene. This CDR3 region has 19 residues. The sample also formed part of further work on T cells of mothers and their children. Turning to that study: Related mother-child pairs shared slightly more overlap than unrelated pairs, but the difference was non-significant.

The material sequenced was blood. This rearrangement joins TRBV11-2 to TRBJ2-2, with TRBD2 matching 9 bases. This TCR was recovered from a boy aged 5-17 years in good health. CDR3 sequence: CASRWGTLAGPFNTGELFF. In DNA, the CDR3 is TGTGCCAGCCGCTGGGGGACGCTAGCGGGACCCTTCAACACCGGGGAGCTGTTTTTT.